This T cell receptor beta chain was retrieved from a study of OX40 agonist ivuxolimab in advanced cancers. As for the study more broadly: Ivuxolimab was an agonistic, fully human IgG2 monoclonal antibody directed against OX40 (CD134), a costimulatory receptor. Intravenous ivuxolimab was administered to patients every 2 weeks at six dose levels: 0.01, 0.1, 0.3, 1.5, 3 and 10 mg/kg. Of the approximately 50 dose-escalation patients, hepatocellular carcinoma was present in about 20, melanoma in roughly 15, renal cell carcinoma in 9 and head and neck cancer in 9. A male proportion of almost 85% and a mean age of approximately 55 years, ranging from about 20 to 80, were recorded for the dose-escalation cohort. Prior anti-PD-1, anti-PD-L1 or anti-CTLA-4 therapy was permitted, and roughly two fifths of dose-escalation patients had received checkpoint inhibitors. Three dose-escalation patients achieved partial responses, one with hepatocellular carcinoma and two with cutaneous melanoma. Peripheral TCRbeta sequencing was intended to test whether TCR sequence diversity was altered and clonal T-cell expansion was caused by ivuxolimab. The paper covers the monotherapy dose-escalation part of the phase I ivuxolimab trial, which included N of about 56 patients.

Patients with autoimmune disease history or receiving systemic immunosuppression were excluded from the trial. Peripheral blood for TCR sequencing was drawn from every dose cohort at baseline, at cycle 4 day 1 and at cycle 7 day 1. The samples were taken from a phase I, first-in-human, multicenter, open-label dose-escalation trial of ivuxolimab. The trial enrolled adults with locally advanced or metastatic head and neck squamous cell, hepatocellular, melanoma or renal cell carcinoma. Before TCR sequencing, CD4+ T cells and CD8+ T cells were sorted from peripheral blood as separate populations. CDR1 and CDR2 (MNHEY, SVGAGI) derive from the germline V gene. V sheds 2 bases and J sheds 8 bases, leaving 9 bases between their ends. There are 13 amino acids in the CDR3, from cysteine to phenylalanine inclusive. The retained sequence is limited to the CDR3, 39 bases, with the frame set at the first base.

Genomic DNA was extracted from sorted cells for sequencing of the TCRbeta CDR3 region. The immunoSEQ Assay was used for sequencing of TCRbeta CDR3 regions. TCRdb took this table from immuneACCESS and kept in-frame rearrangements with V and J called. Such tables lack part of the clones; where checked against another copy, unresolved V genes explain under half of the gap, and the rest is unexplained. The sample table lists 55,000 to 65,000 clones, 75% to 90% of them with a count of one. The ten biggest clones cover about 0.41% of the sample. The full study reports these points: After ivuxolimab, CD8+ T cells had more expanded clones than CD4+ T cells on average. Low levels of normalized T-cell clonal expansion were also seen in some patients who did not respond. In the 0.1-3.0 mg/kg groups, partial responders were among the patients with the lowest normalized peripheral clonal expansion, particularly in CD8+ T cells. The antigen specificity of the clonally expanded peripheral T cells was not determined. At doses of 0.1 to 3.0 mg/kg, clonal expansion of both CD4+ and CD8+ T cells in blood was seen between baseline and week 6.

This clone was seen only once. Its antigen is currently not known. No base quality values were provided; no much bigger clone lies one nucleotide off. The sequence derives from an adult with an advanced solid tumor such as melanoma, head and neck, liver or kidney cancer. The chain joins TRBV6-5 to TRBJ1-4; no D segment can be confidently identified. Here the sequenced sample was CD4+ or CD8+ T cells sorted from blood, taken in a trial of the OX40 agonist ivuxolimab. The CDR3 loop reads CASSYRVQEKLFF. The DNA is TGTGCCAGCAGTTACAGGGTGCAGGAAAAACTGTTTTTT.